The following is a T cell receptor beta chain sequence with its context. What it recognizes is unknown. This specimen belongs to a study of Tregs in tolerant kidney transplant recipients. Study-level background: Mixed chimerism was transient after nonmyeloablative marrow transplants from related graft donors. The study's findings and limits: Activated donor B cell expansion appeared to reveal the most relevant donor-specific TCRbeta repertoire. Some patients' samples used different primers over time, so nucleotide sequences weren't comparable.

Generated by immunoSEQ multiplex PCR, the TCRdb table keeps only in-frame clones and is missing some. The sample includes 90,000 to 130,000 clones, 90% of them seen just once. CD4+CD25+CD127- Tregs, CD4+CD25- non-Tregs, CD4 and CD8 cells were sorted. CDR1 and CDR2 from the germline V gene are KGHSH and LQKENI. V lost 4 bases, J lost 11 bases, and 17 bases lay in between. CDR3 size: 13 residues. The origin of this receptor is a human donor who received a combined kidney and bone marrow transplant. Sequences were derived from CD4+ T cells from blood, sampled before the transplant. The chain couples TRBV18 to TRBJ1-1; unclear D gene. The CDR3: CASSLLERSEAFF. In nucleotides, the CDR3 is TGTGCCAGCTCACTGCTCGAAAGGTCGGAGGCTTTCTTT.